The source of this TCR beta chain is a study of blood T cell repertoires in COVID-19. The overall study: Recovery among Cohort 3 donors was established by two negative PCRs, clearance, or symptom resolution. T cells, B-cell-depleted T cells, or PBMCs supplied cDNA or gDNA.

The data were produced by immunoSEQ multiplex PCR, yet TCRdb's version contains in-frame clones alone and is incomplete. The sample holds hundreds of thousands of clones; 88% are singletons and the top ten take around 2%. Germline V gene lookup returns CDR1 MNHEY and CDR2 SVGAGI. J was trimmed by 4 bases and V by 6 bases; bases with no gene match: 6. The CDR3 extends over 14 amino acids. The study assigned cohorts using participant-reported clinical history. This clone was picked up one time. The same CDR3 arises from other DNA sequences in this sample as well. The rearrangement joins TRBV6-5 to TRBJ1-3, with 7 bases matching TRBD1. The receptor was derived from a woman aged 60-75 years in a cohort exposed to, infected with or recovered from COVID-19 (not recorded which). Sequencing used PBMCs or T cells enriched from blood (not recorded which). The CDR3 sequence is CASSPTGSGNTIYF. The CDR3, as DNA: TGTGCCAGCAGCCCGACAGGGTCCGGAAACACCATATATTTT.